This record covers a single T cell receptor beta chain. This entry is derived from a study of long-term antiretroviral therapy in people with HIV. Samples were assayed with immunoSEQ v3.0 at survey level. Some clones are missing from TCRdb's copy, which holds only in-frame ones; the method was immunoSEQ multiplex PCR. Among around 24,000 clones listed, under 85% were seen once. The input for sequencing was unsorted PBMCs, taken 0.4 years after starting antiretroviral therapy. This TCR came from a man aged 50 or older with HIV.

The CDR3 region has the DNA TGCGCCAGCAGCTTGGGGAGAAGCGGGGATACCTACGAGCAGTACTTC. Translating gives CASSLGRSGDTYEQYF. This rearrangement joins TRBV5-1 to TRBJ2-7; TRBD2 matches 7 bases. V lost 0 bases to trimming and J lost 2 bases; unmatched junction nucleotides: 8. This CDR3 has 16 residues. Germline lookup yields CDR1 SGHRS and CDR2 YFSETQ. Full variable domain (missing parts from reference TRBV5-1 and TRBJ2-7): KAGVTQTPRYLIKTRGQQVTLSCSPISGHRSVSWYQQTPGQGLQFLFEYFSETQRNKGNFPGRFSGRQFSNSRSEMNVSTLELGDSALYLCASSLGRSGDTYEQYFGPGTRLTVT.